The source of this T cell receptor (beta chain) is a study of human T cells and chemical hapten exposure. TCRdb re-analysed the RACE reads in MiXCR, keeping a single row per CDR3 protein. The profile shows around 300,000 distinct CDR3 sequences, 4.5% to 5.5% of them singletons. Time point indicated: pre-sensitization, week 0. As for treatment: therapeutic diphenylcyclopropenone sensitization with weekly scalp DPC. The receptor was derived from a woman under 30 with alopecia areata. Some clones in this sample may be carry-over from other donors' samples. The starting material was whole blood, obtained in connection with sensitization to the hapten diphenylcyclopropenone (DPC).

This CDR3 reads CASNRRESYNSPLHF. Written as DNA, the CDR3 is TGTGCCAGCAACCGCAGGGAGAGCTATAATTCACCCCTCCACTTT. The chain couples TRBV25-1 to TRBJ1-6; maybe TRBD1 (5 bases). Germline-derived CDR1 and CDR2 are MGHDK and SYGVNS. V shed 7 bases and J shed 3 bases, with 13 bases lying between them. This CDR3 is built from 15 residues.